This T cell receptor beta chain appears in the sequencing data of a study of T-cell memory formation after mild COVID-19. Findings of the study overall: That cross-reactive memory joined was suggested by some responding clones appearing in pre-infection memory. Later expanders leaned CD4+, whereas clones that contracted between day 15 and 85 were balanced CD4/CD8.

This clonotype was seen more than once but under ten times. The antigen remains unidentified. Each CDR3 protein is one row after TCRdb ran MiXCR on the 5' RACE reads. The sample has roughly 200,000 distinct CDR3 sequences, about a fifth seen once. The CDR3 totals 15 residues. V lost 5 bases and J lost 1; bases outside the gene matches: 4. Per the germline V gene, CDR1 is PRHDT and CDR2 is FYEKMQ (reference sequence). The sample consisted of PBMCs or a T cell subset sorted from them (not recorded which). The V call is TRBV13, the J call TRBJ2-7, with TRBD2 matching 11 bases. This receptor was obtained from an adult woman who had mild COVID-19 (a few samples of this study predate the infection). Cell type and time point are not known. CDR3 residues: CASSLPSGGSYEQYF. Written as DNA, the CDR3 is TGTGCCAGCAGCCTCCCTAGCGGGGGGTCCTACGAGCAGTACTTC.